This T cell receptor beta chain was recovered during a study of radiation and T cells in renal cell carcinoma. Here immunoSEQ multiplex PCR was the method, and the copy in TCRdb shows in-frame clones only, minus some. The sample lists around 180,000 clones, 88% occurring once. With regard to this clone: Its antigen is currently unknown.

Time point indicated: blood 4 weeks post-SBRT, at nephrectomy. Treatment here: 15 Gy SBRT to primary tumor, nephrectomy 4 weeks later. Nephrectomy followed 15 Gy stereotactic body radiation by 4 weeks. Serial blood draws occurred at baseline and 2 and 4 weeks post-SBRT. The germline V gene encodes CDR1 SGDLS and CDR2 YYNGEE. The CDR3 is 13 amino acids. V gave up 1 base and J gave up 6 bases, with 11 bases separating them. Study findings and constraints: Baseline intratumoral clonotype presence is unknown without pretreatment biopsies.

This sequence was found in a woman aged 45-59 years with renal cell carcinoma. The specimen comprised blood, sampled from a patient whose treatment included radiotherapy and nephrectomy. V and J are TRBV9 and TRBJ2-7; possible D gene TRBD1, 5 bases. The CDR3 here is CASSVQGYGEQYF. CDR3 DNA: TGTGCCAGCAGCGTACAGGGCTACGGCGAGCAGTACTTC. The whole variable domain, filled in from reference TRBV9 and TRBJ2-7, reads DSGVTQTPKHLITATGQRVTLRCSPRSGDLSVYWYQQSLDQGLQFLIQYYNGEERAKGNILERFSAQQFPDLHSELNLSSLELGDSALYFCASSVQGYGEQYFGPGTRLTVT.